The text below deals with one TCR beta chain. This specimen comes from a study of cytomegalovirus exposure and HLA in healthy donors. Primers included in the PCR were 60 Vbeta and 13 Jbeta primers. Only in-frame clones appear in the TCRdb table, and some are missing; sequencing was by immunoSEQ multiplex PCR. This table holds 150,000 to 200,000 clones, more than 65% found once. Germline lookup yields CDR1 GTSNPN and CDR2 SVGIG (reference sequence). CDR3 length: 14 amino acids. Between the trimmed V and J ends, which lost 2 bases and 9 bases, there was a span of 14 bases. Everyone who donated was a healthy bone marrow donor.

The chain links TRBV30 to TRBJ1-6; D might be TRBD1 (5 bases). The sequence derives from a girl aged 10-17 years in good health and CMV-seropositive. Sequences were obtained from PBMCs. The chain's CDR3 is CAWSNGGFGSPLHF. In DNA, the CDR3 is TGTGCCTGGAGTAATGGGGGGTTCGGTTCACCCCTCCACTTT.